This T cell receptor (beta chain) was identified during a study of blood T cell repertoires in COVID-19. Overall study context: The samples span acute and convalescent COVID-19 from the United States, Italy and Spain.

The protocol was immunoSEQ multiplex PCR, while the TCRdb copy is restricted to in-frame clones and leaves out a portion. The table includes under 300,000 clones, under 90% detected once. Enrollees, about 18 to 89 years old, lived in 24 US areas. Cohort allocation depended upon clinical history that participants reported. Recovered Cohort 3 donors showed two negative PCRs, clearance, or symptom resolution. Germline V gene data show CDR1 as SGHAT and CDR2 as FQNNGV. V was pared by 5 bases and J by 4 bases, with 7 bases of the junction left unmatched. This CDR3 has 16 amino acids. The source of this sequence is a woman aged 35 to 49 who had recovered from COVID-19. The chain recombines TRBV11-2 with TRBJ2-3; 12 nucleotides align to TRBD2. Sequencing input: PBMCs or T cells enriched from blood (not recorded which). DNA of the CDR3: TGTGCCAGCAGCGACTGGACTAGCGGGACTGCAGATACGCAGTATTTT. Translated, it gives CASSDWTSGTADTQYF.